The next 19 T cell receptor beta chains were all read from a single sample in a study of blood T cell repertoires in COVID-19. Using immunoSEQ multiplex PCR, the repertoire was profiled, and TCRdb retains in-frame clones only, with some absent. The data contain 150,000 to 200,000 clones, 86% of them singletons. Sequences were obtained from peripheral blood. All receptors derive from a man aged 18 to 30 with acute or convalescent COVID-19.

J is TRBJ1-4 and V is TRBV29-1, with 9 bases identical to TRBD1. Trimming at V came to 6 bases and at J to 0 bases, leaving 8 bases not matched to a gene. CDR1 SQVTM and CDR2 ANQGSEA come from the germline V gene. The CDR3 length is 16 residues. In DNA, the CDR3 is TGCAGCGTAACAGGGGGCATGGGTGCAACTAATGAAAAACTGTTTTTT. It is translated as CSVTGGMGATNEKLFF.

The CDR3 region is CASSLQAGAYNEQFF. The CDR3 DNA sequence: TGTGCCAGCAGCTTACAAGCGGGGGCGTACAATGAGCAGTTCTTC. This sequence joins TRBV7-8 and TRBJ2-1; TRBD2 matches 8 bases. V trimming: 2 bases; J trimming: 4 bases; junction bases outside the gene matches: 4. CDR1 is SGHVS and CDR2 is FQNEAQ in the germline V gene. The CDR3 spans 15 residues.

The chain combines TRBV19 with TRBJ2-1; D ambiguous. CDR1 and CDR2 from the germline V gene are LNHDA and SQIVND (reference sequence). The CDR3 contains 13 residues. With 2 bases removed from V and 4 bases from J, the gap between germline ends came to 6 bases. This chain's CDR3 is CASSINQYNEQFF. CDR3 sequence (DNA): TGTGCCAGTAGTATAAATCAGTACAATGAGCAGTTCTTC.

The genes are TRBV28 and TRBJ1-2; D is possibly TRBD1 (5 bases). The germline V gene encodes CDR1 MDHEN and CDR2 SYDVKM. The CDR3 totals 12 residues. V shed 6 bases and J shed 13 bases, with 18 bases lying between them. DNA for the CDR3: TGTGCCAGCAGCCCCGGGGGGGTCAGTTTCACCTTC. This translates into CASSPGGVSFTF.

The chain recombines TRBV3-1 (or the pseudogene TRBV3-2) with TRBJ2-1; 8 bases line up with TRBD2. The CDR3 loop spans 14 amino acids. The ends lost 5 bases at V and 8 bases at J; junction bases unmatched: 8. Germline CDR1 and CDR2: LGHDT and YNNKEL (reference sequence). The DNA for the CDR3 is TGTGCCAGCAGCGGAACCGGGACTAGGTATGAGCAGTTCTTC. Translated, it gives CASSGTGTRYEQFF.

The chain combines TRBV19 with TRBJ1-2; 7 nucleotides agree with TRBD1. V lost 9 bases to trimming and J lost 10 bases; unmatched junction nucleotides: 8. The germline V gene encodes CDR1 LNHDA and CDR2 SQIVND (reference sequence). This CDR3 spans 11 amino acids. The CDR3 DNA follows: TGTGCCAGACGGGACAGCCTCGCCTACACCTTC. It yields the protein CARRDSLAYTF.

The rearrangement uses TRBV5-8 and TRBJ2-3, with 8 positions matching TRBD2. Trimming took 0 bases from V and 6 from J; bases not matched to a gene: 9. The CDR3 spans 16 residues. Per the germline V gene, CDR1 is SGHTS and CDR2 is YDEGEE. The CDR3 DNA follows: TGTGCCAGCAGCTTGGCGCGGGGGGCCGGGGGGGATACGCAGTATTTT. Protein: CASSLARGAGGDTQYF.

The CDR3 protein is CASSPTHREGYGYTF. The DNA for the CDR3 is TGTGCCAGCAGTCCAACTCACAGGGAAGGGTATGGCTACACCTTC. This sequence joins TRBV27 and TRBJ1-2; TRBD1 is a possible D gene (6 bases). V was cut by 5 bases and J by 5 bases, with 18 bases left in between. This CDR3 is 15 amino acids long. Per the germline V gene, CDR1 is MNHEY and CDR2 is SMNVEV (reference sequence).

V gene TRBV24-1 combines with J gene TRBJ2-1, with 10 bases lining up with TRBD1. This CDR3 contains 16 residues. Germline CDR1 is KGHDR and CDR2 is SFDVKD. V lost 4 bases and J lost 5; bases outside the gene matches: 7. The CDR3 is CATSDSGQGVNNEQFF. In nucleotides, the CDR3 is TGTGCCACCAGTGACTCAGGACAGGGGGTTAACAATGAGCAGTTCTTC.

This clone was seen a single time. V usage is TRBV7-2 and J usage is TRBJ2-7, with D perhaps TRBD2 (6 bases). The CDR3 has 15 amino acids. Germline V gene lookup returns CDR1 SGHTA and CDR2 FQGNSA. V lost 7 bases and J lost 3, with 19 bases in between. In DNA, the CDR3 is TGTGCCAGCAAAGAGGGCGCCCAAGCGGGCTACGAGCAGTACTTC. Its translation is CASKEGAQAGYEQYF.

In this sample, this clone turned up a few times. V usage is TRBV2 and J usage is TRBJ2-7, with 7 bases that match TRBD1. The CDR3 totals 13 residues. Germline loops: CDR1 SNHLY, CDR2 FYNNEI. Unmatched junction bases numbered 0, after V lost 4 bases and J lost 0 bases. The CDR3 is CASSGDSSYEQYF. For the CDR3, the DNA is TGTGCCAGCAGTGGGGACAGCTCCTACGAGCAGTACTTC.

The V gene is TRBV4-2, the J gene TRBJ2-5, with D possibly matching TRBD1 (6 bases). Germline lookup yields CDR1 LGHNA and CDR2 YNFKEQ. The V end was cut by 1 base, the J end by 1 base, with 10 bases between. The CDR3 is made up of 15 amino acids. Here the CDR3 DNA reads TGTGCCAGCAGCCAAGTTGGACAGTCCCAAGAGACCCAGTACTTC. This translates into CASSQVGQSQETQYF.

The CDR3 reads CASNRDRGNEKLFF. CDR3 DNA: TGTGCCAGCAACCGGGACAGGGGTAATGAAAAACTGTTTTTT. The V gene is TRBV6-4, the J gene TRBJ1-4; 10 nucleotides align to TRBD1. The CDR3 sequence is 14 residues long. The germline gives CDR1 MRHNA, CDR2 SNTAGT. Unmatched junction bases numbered 3, after V lost 7 bases and J lost 4 bases.

The chain employs TRBV7-8 and TRBJ1-5, with unresolved D. Trimming removed 2 bases from V and 0 bases from J, with 8 bases in between. Looked up from germline, CDR1 is SGHVS and CDR2 is FQNEAQ. This CDR3 is 15 amino acids long. This CDR3 is CASSLTENSNQPQHF. Written as DNA, the CDR3 is TGTGCCAGCAGCTTAACAGAGAATAGCAATCAGCCCCAGCATTTT.

This sequence joins TRBV28 and TRBJ1-1, with a tentative D call TRBD1 (5 bases). V lost 2 bases and J 5 bases, leaving 12 bases between the germline ends. Germline CDR1 is MDHEN and CDR2 is SYDVKM. The CDR3 spans 14 residues. CDR3 nucleotide sequence: TGTGCCAGCAGTTTAGGGGCAGGCCGAACTGAAGCTTTCTTT. Amino acid sequence: CASSLGAGRTEAFF.

The chain links TRBV2 to TRBJ2-3; 13 nucleotides match TRBD2. CDR1 and CDR2 from the germline V gene are SNHLY and FYNNEI. The CDR3 sequence is 17 residues long. Losses at the gene ends were 5 bases for V and 3 bases for J; bases not matched to a gene: 8. This CDR3 reads CASSRTGLAGLTDTQYF. The CDR3 coding sequence is TGTGCCAGCAGTCGAACGGGACTAGCGGGGTTGACAGATACGCAGTATTTT.

The rearrangement joins TRBV19 to TRBJ1-5; D remains unclear. CDR3 length equals 15 residues. V was shortened by 3 bases and J by 0 bases, with 9 bases between the two germline ends. Germline CDR1 reads LNHDA; CDR2 reads SQIVND (reference sequence). The CDR3 DNA reads TGTGCCAGTAGTATGAGAGGAGATAGCAATCAGCCCCAGCATTTT. Encoded protein: CASSMRGDSNQPQHF.

The J gene is TRBJ1-1, the V gene TRBV25-1; 7 bases fit TRBD1. The J segment lost 5 bases and the V segment lost 3 bases, leaving 6 bases of the junction unmatched. There are 14 residues in the CDR3. Germline CDR1 MGHDK, CDR2 SYGVNS. The CDR3 DNA sequence: TGTGCCAGCAGTGAGTCGGGACAGTGGACTGAAGCTTTCTTT. Translating gives CASSESGQWTEAFF.

This chain links TRBV30 with TRBJ1-6; 9 bases fit TRBD1. Germline V CDR1 and CDR2: GTSNPN, SVGIG (reference sequence). The CDR3 is 15 amino acids. J lost 4 bases, V lost 2 bases, and 3 bases had no gene match. The CDR3 nucleotides are TGTGCCTGGAGTATTGGGACAGGGTATAATTCACCCCTCCACTTT. Protein product: CAWSIGTGYNSPLHF.